The subject of this entry is one T cell receptor (beta chain). All recovered Cohort 3 donors got two negative PCRs, got clearance, or saw symptom resolution. The data originate from a study of blood T cell repertoires in COVID-19. About the study: Sample material is recorded as cDNA or gDNA derived from T cells, B-cell-depleted T cells, or PBMCs.

Per the germline V gene, CDR1 is DFQATT and CDR2 is SNEGSKA (reference sequence). The CDR3 runs 14 residues. V gave up 3 bases and J gave up 8 bases, with 19 bases separating them. Assay: immunoSEQ multiplex PCR; the TCRdb copy retains only in-frame clones and omits some. The repertoire holds around 300,000 clones, about 87% seen once, with more than 5% in the top ten. The TCR was taken from a man under 40 who had recovered from COVID-19. The chain is built from TRBV20-1 and TRBJ1-1; maybe TRBD1 (6 bases). The specimen sequenced was PBMCs or T cells enriched from blood (not recorded which). The chain's CDR3 is CSASLRGLLREAFF. As DNA, the CDR3 is TGCAGTGCTAGTCTGCGGGGGCTCCTCAGAGAAGCTTTCTTT.